A single count supports the clone carrying this T cell receptor beta chain. As yet, its antigen is unknown. The naive CD8 fraction comprised CD45RO-negative cells positively selected for CCR7 and excluded terminally differentiated effector memory CD45RA+ cells. The CDR3 is 19 residues long. CDR1 and CDR2 (germline): MNHEY, SMNVEV (reference sequence). Trimming removed 3 bases from V and 2 bases from J; junction bases left unmatched: 9. The data belong to a study of shared clonotypes between healthy human individuals. General study points: Naive subsets generally exceeded memory subsets in estimated richness.

Repertoires were generated with immunoSEQ multiplex PCR, while TCRdb's copy carries only in-frame clones and drops some. The sample has about 580,000 clones, 95% to 98% seen once; the top ten hold 0.3%. The material sequenced was naive CD8+ T cells sorted from blood. The V gene is TRBV27, the J gene TRBJ2-1; TRBD2 matches at 14 bases. The clonotype originates from a man aged 25 to 45 in good health. This chain's CDR3 is CASSLGMGLAGVTYNEQFF. The CDR3 DNA sequence: TGTGCCAGCAGTTTGGGCATGGGACTAGCGGGAGTTACCTACAATGAGCAGTTCTTC.